This T cell receptor (beta chain) was found in a study of cytomegalovirus exposure and HLA in healthy donors. Study results and caveats: Cytomegalovirus association was listed for 150 or so TCR beta chains. Both high specificity and high sensitivity reportedly marked the classifier's diagnosis of cytomegalovirus status.

Germline V gene data show CDR1 as LNHDA and CDR2 as SQIVND (reference sequence). V was clipped by 5 bases and J by 2 bases; unmatched bases: 9. The CDR3 length is 16 residues. Method: immunoSEQ multiplex PCR; TCRdb's copy keeps in-frame clones and lacks some. The sample contains about 110,000 clones, more than 90% of which appear only once. The donors were members of the validation cohort comprising over a hundred subjects, separate from the roughly 700-subject first cohort. A word on this clone: Antigen: not known.

The TCR comes from a woman younger than 35 in good health and CMV-seronegative. Sequencing used PBMCs. The J gene is TRBJ2-3, the V gene TRBV19, with TRBD1 identical over 8 bases. CDR3 protein: CASSATGGHSTDTQYF. The CDR3 bases are TGTGCCAGTAGTGCTACAGGGGGTCACTCCACAGATACGCAGTATTTT.